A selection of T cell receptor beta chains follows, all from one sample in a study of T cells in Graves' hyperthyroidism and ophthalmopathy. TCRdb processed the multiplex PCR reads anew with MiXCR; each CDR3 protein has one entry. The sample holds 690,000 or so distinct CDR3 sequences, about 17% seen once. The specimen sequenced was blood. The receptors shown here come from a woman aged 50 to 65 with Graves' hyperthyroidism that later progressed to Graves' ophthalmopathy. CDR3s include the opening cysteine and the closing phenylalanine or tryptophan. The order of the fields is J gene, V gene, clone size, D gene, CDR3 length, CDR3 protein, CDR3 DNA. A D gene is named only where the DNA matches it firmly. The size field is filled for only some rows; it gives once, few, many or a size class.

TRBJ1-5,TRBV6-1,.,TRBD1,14,CASIVDRGNQPQHF,TGTGCCAGCATCGTAGACAGGGGGAATCAGCCCCAGCATTTT
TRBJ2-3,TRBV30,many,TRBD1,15,CAWSAGQAGTDTQYF,TGTGCCTGGAGCGCGGGACAGGCGGGGACAGATACGCAGTATTTT
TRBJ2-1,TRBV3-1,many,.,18,CASSQVLTGGGLYNEQFF,TGTGCCAGCAGCCAAGTTTTGACCGGAGGGGGCCTCTACAATGAGCAGTTCTTC
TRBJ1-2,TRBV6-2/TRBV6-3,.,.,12,CASMGRNYGYTF,TGTGCCAGCATGGGCCGGAACTATGGCTACACCTTC
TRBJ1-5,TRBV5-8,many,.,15,CASSLSPRGNQPQHF,TGTGCCAGCAGCTTGTCTCCTCGAGGCAATCAGCCCCAGCATTTT
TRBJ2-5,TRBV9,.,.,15,CASSVVRQVEETQYF,TGTGCCAGCAGCGTAGTGAGGCAGGTAGAAGAGACCCAGTACTTC
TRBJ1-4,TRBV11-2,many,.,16,CASSFVYSATNEKLFF,TGTGCCAGCAGCTTCGTCTATTCCGCAACTAATGAAAAACTGTTTTTT
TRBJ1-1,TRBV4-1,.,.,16,CASSQDAGRTNTEAFF,TGCGCCAGCAGCCAAGATGCAGGACGGACGAACACTGAAGCTTTCTTT
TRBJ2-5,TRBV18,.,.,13,CASSPVDQETQYF,TGTGCCAGCTCACCTGTGGACCAAGAGACCCAGTACTTC
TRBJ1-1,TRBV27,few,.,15,CASRPSSRVGTEAFF,TGTGCCAGCAGACCATCCTCCAGGGTGGGGACTGAAGCTTTCTTT
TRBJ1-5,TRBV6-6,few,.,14,CASSYSDTNQPQHF,TGTGCCAGCAGTTACTCTGACACAAATCAGCCCCAGCATTTT
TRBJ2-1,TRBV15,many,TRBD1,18,CATSRPVLLGQQRDEQFF,TGTGCCACCAGCAGACCAGTGCTACTGGGACAGCAAAGGGATGAGCAGTTCTTC
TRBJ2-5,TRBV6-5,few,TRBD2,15,CASSYVRGGQETQYF,TGTGCCAGCAGTTACGTACGGGGGGGCCAAGAGACCCAGTACTTC
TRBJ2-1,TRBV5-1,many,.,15,CASSLAVLQQNEQFF,TGCGCCAGCAGCTTAGCGGTTCTCCAACAGAATGAGCAGTTCTTC
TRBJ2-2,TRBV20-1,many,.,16,CSARTQGGYSTGELFF,TGCAGTGCTAGAACGCAGGGAGGTTATAGCACCGGGGAGCTGTTTTTT
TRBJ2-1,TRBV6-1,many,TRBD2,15,CASSTTSGGRYEQFF,TGTGCCAGCAGTACTACTAGCGGGGGGCGCTATGAGCAGTTCTTC
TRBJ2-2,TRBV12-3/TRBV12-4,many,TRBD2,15,CASSLQAGTVGELFF,TGTGCCAGCAGTTTACAAGCGGGGACGGTCGGGGAGCTGTTTTTT
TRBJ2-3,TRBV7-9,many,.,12,CASSHRLDTQYF,TGTGCCAGCAGCCATCGGCTAGATACGCAGTATTTT
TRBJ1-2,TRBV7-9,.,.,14,CASSSLAGYYGYTF,TGTGCCAGCAGCTCCCTCGCGGGCTACTATGGCTACACCTTC
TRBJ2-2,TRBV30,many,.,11,CACEQNGELFF,TGTGCCTGTGAACAGAACGGGGAGCTGTTTTTT
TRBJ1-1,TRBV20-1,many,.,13,CSARVSGGTEAFF,TGCAGTGCTAGAGTTAGCGGTGGGACTGAAGCTTTCTTT
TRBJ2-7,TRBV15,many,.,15,CATSNVQGPTYEQYF,TGTGCCACCAGCAACGTCCAGGGGCCAACCTACGAGCAGTACTTC
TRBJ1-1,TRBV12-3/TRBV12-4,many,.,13,CASSHLTNTEAFF,TGTGCCAGCAGCCACCTCACGAACACTGAAGCTTTCTTT
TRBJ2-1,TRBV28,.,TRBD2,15,CASSLLTSGGGEQFF,TGTGCCAGCAGTTTATTGACTAGCGGGGGCGGTGAGCAGTTCTTC
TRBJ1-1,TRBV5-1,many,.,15,CASSLEENPNTEAFF,TGCGCCAGCAGCTTGGAGGAAAACCCGAACACTGAAGCTTTCTTT
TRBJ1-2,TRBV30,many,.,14,CAWSGLGGNYGYTF,TGTGCCTGGAGTGGCCTCGGCGGCAACTATGGCTACACCTTC
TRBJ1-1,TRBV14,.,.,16,CASSQGYRGVLTEAFF,TGTGCCAGCAGCCAAGGGTATCGGGGGGTTCTCACTGAAGCTTTCTTT
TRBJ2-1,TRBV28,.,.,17,CVSSENPNQGPYNEQFF,TGTGTCAGCAGCGAAAATCCTAATCAAGGCCCCTACAATGAGCAGTTCTTC
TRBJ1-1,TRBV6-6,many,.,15,CASSYSSGASTEAFF,TGTGCCAGCAGTTACTCGTCGGGGGCGTCCACTGAAGCTTTCTTT
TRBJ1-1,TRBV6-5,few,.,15,CASSYIGAPNTEAFF,TGTGCCAGCAGCTACATAGGGGCCCCGAACACTGAAGCTTTCTTT
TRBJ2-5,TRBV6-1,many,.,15,CASSPPGRHQETQYF,TGTGCCAGCAGTCCCCCGGGCAGGCACCAAGAGACCCAGTACTTC
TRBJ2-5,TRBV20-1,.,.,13,CSARTTGKETQYF,TGCAGTGCTAGAACAACAGGGAAGGAGACCCAGTACTTC
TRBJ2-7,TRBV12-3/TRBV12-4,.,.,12,CASCASPGEQYF,TGTGCCAGCTGCGCCAGCCCTGGGGAGCAGTACTTC
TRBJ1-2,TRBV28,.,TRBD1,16,CASSLAGTGGADGYTF,TGTGCCAGCAGTTTAGCGGGGACAGGGGGCGCCGATGGCTACACCTTC
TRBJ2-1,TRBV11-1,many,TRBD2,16,CASTSSGGDSYNEQFF,TGTGCCAGTACTAGTAGCGGGGGCGACTCCTACAATGAGCAGTTCTTC
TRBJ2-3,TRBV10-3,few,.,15,CAISESMGGTDTQYF,TGTGCCATCAGTGAGTCTATGGGGGGCACAGATACGCAGTATTTT
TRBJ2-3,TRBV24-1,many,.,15,CATSDPAGMEDTQYF,TGTGCCACCAGTGACCCCGCAGGGATGGAAGATACGCAGTATTTT
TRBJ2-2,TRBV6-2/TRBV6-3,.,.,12,CASSSSHGELFF,TGTGCCAGCAGTTCATCGCACGGGGAGCTGTTTTTT
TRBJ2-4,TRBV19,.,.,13,CASTDSTADIQYF,TGTGCCAGTACCGATTCGACGGCAGACATTCAGTACTTC
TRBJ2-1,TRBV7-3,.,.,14,CASSLQPSYNEQFF,TGTGCCAGCAGCTTGCAGCCTTCCTACAATGAGCAGTTCTTC
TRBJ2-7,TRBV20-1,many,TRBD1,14,CSARDSTGDYEQYF,TGCAGTGCTAGAGATAGTACAGGGGACTACGAGCAGTACTTC
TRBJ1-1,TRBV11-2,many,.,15,CASSPLERENTEAFF,TGTGCCAGCAGCCCCCTGGAGAGGGAAAACACTGAAGCTTTCTTT
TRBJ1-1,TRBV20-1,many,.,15,CSARDIDNPKTEAFF,TGCAGTGCTAGAGATATTGACAATCCGAAGACTGAAGCTTTCTTT